This T cell receptor beta chain was found in a study of cytomegalovirus exposure and HLA in healthy donors. Study conclusions and caveats: Prior analysis indicated that the majority of TCR beta V segments exhibited productivity approximately 87% or approximately 30% of the time. Clonal expansion was found to be greater in HLA-associated TCR beta chains than in equally common others in a later analysis. An analysis that was carried out later associated 15,000 to 20,000 TCR beta sequences with HLA alleles at 0.05 false discovery rate.

Concerning this clone: Its antigen is currently unknown.

A multiplex PCR was run with 60 Vbeta primers and 13 Jbeta primers. Measured with immunoSEQ multiplex PCR; TCRdb has only the in-frame clones, and not every one. The sample yields 150,000 to 200,000 clones, roughly 81% seen once. The specimen sequenced was PBMCs. This clonotype was obtained from a girl aged 10 to 17 in good health and CMV-seropositive.

The CDR3 nucleotides read TGTGCCAGCACTAACCAACTACGTTACCGGAGAGATACGCAGTATTTT. Translation gives CASTNQLRYRRDTQYF. The rearrangement uses TRBV27 and TRBJ2-3; D call uncertain. The CDR3 length is 16 residues. V lost 7 bases, J lost 5 bases, and 22 bases lay in between. Germline V CDR1 and CDR2: MNHEY, SMNVEV (reference sequence).